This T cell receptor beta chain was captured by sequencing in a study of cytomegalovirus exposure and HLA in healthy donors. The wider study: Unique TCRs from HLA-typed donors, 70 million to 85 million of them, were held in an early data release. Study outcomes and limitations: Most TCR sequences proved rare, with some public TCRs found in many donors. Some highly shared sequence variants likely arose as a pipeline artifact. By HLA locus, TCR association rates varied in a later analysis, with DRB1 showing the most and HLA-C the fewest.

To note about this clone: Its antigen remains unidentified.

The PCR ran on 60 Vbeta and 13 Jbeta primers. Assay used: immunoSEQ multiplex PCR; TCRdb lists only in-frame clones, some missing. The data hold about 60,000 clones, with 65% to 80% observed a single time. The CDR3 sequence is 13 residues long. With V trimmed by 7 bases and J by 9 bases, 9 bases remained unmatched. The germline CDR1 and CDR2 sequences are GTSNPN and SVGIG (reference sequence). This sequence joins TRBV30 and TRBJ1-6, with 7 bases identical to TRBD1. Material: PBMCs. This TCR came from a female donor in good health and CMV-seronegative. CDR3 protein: CASTGAGFSPLHF. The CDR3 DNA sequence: TGTGCCTCTACAGGGGCAGGGTTTTCACCCCTCCACTTT.